These 9 T cell receptor beta chains came from one sample sequenced in a study of T cells expressing NK-cell markers. Reanalyzing the 5' RACE reads, TCRdb keeps one entry per CDR3 protein, without DNA. The sample table includes fewer than 200,000 distinct CDR3 sequences. Sample: blood T cells: a sorted CD56 or NKG2C T cell subset, CD4+ or CD8+ T cells, or bulk PBMC T cells (not recorded which). The source is a woman between 18 and 70 years old in good health.

V and J are TRBV7-2 and TRBJ2-7; TCRdb's D call, TRBD1, is unchecked because there is no DNA. This CDR3 region has 16 residues. From germline, CDR1 is SGHTA and CDR2 FQGNSA. CDR3 sequence reads: CASSLVTGTGSYEQYF. Supplemented by reference TRBV7-2 and TRBJ2-7, the full variable domain reads GAGVSQSPSNKVTEKGKDVELRCDPISGHTALYWYRQSLGQGLEFLIYFQGNSAPDKSGLPSDRFSAERTGGSVSTLTIQRTQQEDSAVYLCASSLVTGTGSYEQYFGPGTRLTVT.

The chain links TRBV7-2 to TRBJ2-5; TCRdb lists TRBD2, though no DNA is available to test this call. The CDR3 is 12 amino acids. Germline V lookup: CDR1 SGHTA, CDR2 FQGNSA. CDR3 sequence: CASSWGRETQYF. Looking up the rest from reference TRBV7-2 and TRBJ2-5 gives the full variable domain: GAGVSQSPSNKVTEKGKDVELRCDPISGHTALYWYRQSLGQGLEFLIYFQGNSAPDKSGLPSDRFSAERTGGSVSTLTIQRTQQEDSAVYLCASSWGRETQYFGPGTRLLVL.

The chain employs TRBV5-1 and TRBJ1-6; TCRdb's D call of TRBD1 is untestable without DNA. The germline CDR1 and CDR2 sequences are SGHRS and YFSETQ. This CDR3 contains 13 residues. CDR3 amino acids: CASSSQGNSPLHF.

J is TRBJ2-7 and V is TRBV7-9; checking the TCRdb D call of TRBD1 is not possible without DNA. The germline V gene encodes CDR1 SEHNR and CDR2 FQNEAQ (reference sequence). The CDR3 contains 14 residues. The chain's CDR3 is CASSSDSSLYEQYF.

The V gene is TRBV5-6, the J gene TRBJ2-4. CDR1 SGHDT and CDR2 YYEEEE come from the germline V gene. CDR3 length: 14 residues. CDR3 protein: CPGAAGTAKNIQYF.

The chain uses TRBV28 and TRBJ1-2. Germline-derived CDR1 and CDR2 are MDHEN and SYDVKM. The CDR3 sequence is 14 residues long. The chain's CDR3 is CASSSAGANYGYTF.

The chain employs TRBV6-1 and TRBJ2-7; TCRdb selects TRBD1, and the lack of DNA leaves this call unchecked. Germline values: CDR1 MNHNS, CDR2 SASEGT. The CDR3 contains 15 residues. CDR3 loop: CASNGHSGGAYEQYF.

The chain couples TRBV30 to TRBJ1-1; the TRBD1 assignment by TCRdb is unverifiable without DNA. The CDR3 runs to 15 residues. CDR1 GTSNPN and CDR2 SVGIG come from the germline V gene (reference sequence). The CDR3 loop reads CAWSPKQGGKTEAFF.

The chain recombines TRBV20-1 with TRBJ1-2; lacking DNA, the TRBD1 call made by TCRdb goes unchecked. Germline V CDR1 and CDR2: DFQATT, SNEGSKA (reference sequence). The CDR3 has 15 amino acids. The CDR3 region is CSARETGAPIYGYTF.